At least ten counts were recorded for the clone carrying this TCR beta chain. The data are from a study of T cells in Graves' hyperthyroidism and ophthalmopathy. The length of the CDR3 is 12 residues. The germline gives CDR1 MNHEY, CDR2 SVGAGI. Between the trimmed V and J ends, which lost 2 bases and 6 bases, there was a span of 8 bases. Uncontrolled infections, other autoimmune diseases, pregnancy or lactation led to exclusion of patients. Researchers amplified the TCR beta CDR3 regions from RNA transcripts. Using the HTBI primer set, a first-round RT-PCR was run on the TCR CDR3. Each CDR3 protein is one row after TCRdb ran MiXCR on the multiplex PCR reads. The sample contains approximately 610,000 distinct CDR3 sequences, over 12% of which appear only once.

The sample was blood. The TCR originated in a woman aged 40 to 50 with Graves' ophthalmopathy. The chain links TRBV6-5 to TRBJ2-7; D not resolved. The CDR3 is CASSYAAGEQYF. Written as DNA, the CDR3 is TGTGCCAGCAGTTACGCCGCCGGCGAGCAGTACTTC.